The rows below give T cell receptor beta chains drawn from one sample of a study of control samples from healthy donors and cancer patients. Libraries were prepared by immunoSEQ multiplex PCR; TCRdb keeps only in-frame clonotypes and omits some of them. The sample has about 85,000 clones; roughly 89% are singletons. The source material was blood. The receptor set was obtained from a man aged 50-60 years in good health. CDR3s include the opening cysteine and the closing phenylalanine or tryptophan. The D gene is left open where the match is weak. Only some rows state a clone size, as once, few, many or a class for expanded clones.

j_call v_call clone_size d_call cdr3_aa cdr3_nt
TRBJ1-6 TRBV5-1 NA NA CASSLGQGQNSPLHF TGCGCCAGCAGCTTGGGGCAGGGGCAGAATTCACCCCTCCACTTT
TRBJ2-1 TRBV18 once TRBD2 CASSAILLAGGDDEQFF TGTGCCAGCTCAGCAATCTTACTAGCGGGGGGCGACGATGAGCAGTTCTTC
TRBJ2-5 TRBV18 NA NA CASSLSGAKGETQYF TGTGCCAGCTCACTTTCAGGGGCCAAAGGAGAGACCCAGTACTTC
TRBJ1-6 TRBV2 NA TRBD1 CASSEARTGNSPLHF TGTGCCAGCAGTGAAGCTCGGACAGGGAATTCACCCCTCCACTTT
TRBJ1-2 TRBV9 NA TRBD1 CASRGTGGHYGYTF TGTGCCAGCAGGGGGACAGGAGGGCACTATGGCTACACCTTC
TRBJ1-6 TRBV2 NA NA CASSEAGSYNSPLHF TGTGCCAGCAGTGAAGCTGGATCCTATAATTCACCCCTCCACTTT
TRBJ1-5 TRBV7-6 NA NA CASSLGAGSDQPQHF TGTGCCAGCAGCTTGGGAGCGGGGTCGGATCAGCCCCAGCATTTT
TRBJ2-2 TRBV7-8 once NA CASSPFAGTNTGELFF TGTGCCAGCAGCCCGTTCGCGGGGACGAACACCGGGGAGCTGTTTTTT
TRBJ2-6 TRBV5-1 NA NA CASTGQTLGANVLTF TGCGCCAGCACCGGGCAGACCCTGGGGGCCAACGTCCTGACTTTC
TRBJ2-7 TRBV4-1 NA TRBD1 CASSQEGTGFREQYF TGCGCCAGCAGCCAAGAGGGGACAGGGTTTCGCGAGCAGTACTTC
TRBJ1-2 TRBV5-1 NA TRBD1 CASSLDTGVGYGYTF TGCGCCAGCAGCTTGGATACAGGGGTGGGTTATGGCTACACCTTC
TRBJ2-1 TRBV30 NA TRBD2 CAWTSGTSSYNEQFF TGTGCCTGGACTAGCGGGACGAGCTCCTACAATGAGCAGTTCTTC
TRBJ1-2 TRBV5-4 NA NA CASSLRGAYGYTF TGTGCCAGCAGCTTGAGGGGGGCCTATGGCTACACCTTC
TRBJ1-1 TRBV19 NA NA CASSIDLSRHWNTEAFF TGTGCCAGTAGTATAGATCTATCGAGACATTGGAACACTGAAGCTTTCTTT
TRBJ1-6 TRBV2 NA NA CASTQGRGGNSPLHF TGTGCCAGCACCCAAGGGAGGGGCGGTAATTCACCCCTCCACTTT
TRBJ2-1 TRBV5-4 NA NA CASSLGRLGYNEQFF TGTGCCAGCAGCCTAGGCCGCCTAGGATACAATGAGCAGTTCTTC
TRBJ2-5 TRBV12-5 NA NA CASGEGETQYF TGTGCTAGTGGTGAGGGGGAGACCCAGTACTTC